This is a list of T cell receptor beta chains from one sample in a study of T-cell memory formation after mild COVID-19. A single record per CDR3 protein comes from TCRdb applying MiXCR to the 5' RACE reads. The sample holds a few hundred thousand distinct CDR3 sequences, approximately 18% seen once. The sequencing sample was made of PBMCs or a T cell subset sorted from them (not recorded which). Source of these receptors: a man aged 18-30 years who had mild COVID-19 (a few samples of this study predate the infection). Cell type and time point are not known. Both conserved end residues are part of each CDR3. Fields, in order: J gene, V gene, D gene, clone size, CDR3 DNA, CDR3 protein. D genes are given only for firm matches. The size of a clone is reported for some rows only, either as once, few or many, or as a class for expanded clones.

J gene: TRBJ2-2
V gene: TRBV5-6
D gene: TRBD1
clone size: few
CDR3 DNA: TGTGCCAGCAGCTTGGCCGGGACAGGGTCGGGCGGGGAGCTGTTTTTT
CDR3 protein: CASSLAGTGSGGELFF

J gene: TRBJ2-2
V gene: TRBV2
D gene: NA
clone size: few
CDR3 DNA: TGTGCCAGCAGTCGAACTTTTACAAGGACCACCGGGGAGCTGTTTTTT
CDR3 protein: CASSRTFTRTTGELFF

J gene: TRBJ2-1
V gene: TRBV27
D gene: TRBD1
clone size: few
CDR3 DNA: TGTGCCAGCAGTTATTCCGGGACAGGACTATCCTACAATGAGCAGTTCTTC
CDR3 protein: CASSYSGTGLSYNEQFF

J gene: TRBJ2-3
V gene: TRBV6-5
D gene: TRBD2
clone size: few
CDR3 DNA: TGTGCCAGCAGTTACCAGCGGGGGCGCACAGATACGCAGTATTTT
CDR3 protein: CASSYQRGRTDTQYF

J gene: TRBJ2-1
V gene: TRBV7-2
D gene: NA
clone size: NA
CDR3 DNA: TGTGCCAGCAGCGGACATCGTCAGTCGCTTAATGAGCAGTTCTTC
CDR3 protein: CASSGHRQSLNEQFF

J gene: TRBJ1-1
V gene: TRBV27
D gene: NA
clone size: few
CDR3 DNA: TGTGCCAGCAGTTATAAACAGGGATATGAAGCTTTCTTT
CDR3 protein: CASSYKQGYEAFF

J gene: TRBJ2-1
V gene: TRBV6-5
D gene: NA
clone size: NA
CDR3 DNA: TGTGCCAGCAGTTACGGAGCTCCCCACAATGAGCAGTTCTTC
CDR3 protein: CASSYGAPHNEQFF

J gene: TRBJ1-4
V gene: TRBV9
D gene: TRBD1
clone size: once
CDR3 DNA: TGTGCCAGCAGCGCGACAGGGGCAGCAATTAATGAAAAACTGTTTTTT
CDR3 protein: CASSATGAAINEKLFF

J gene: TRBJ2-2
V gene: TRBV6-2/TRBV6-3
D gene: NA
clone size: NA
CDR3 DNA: TGTGCCAGCAAGTCGACCAAACCCAGCGAGGAGCTGTTTTTT
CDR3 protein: CASKSTKPSEELFF

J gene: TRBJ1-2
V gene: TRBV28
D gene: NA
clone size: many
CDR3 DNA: TGTGCCAGCAGATTGGTGACAGGTCGCTATGGCTACACCTTC
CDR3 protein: CASRLVTGRYGYTF

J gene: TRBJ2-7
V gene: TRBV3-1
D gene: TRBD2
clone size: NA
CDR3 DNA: TGTGCCAGCAGCCAAGATGGGGAGGGTCGTCCTGACGAGCAGTACTTC
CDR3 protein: CASSQDGEGRPDEQYF

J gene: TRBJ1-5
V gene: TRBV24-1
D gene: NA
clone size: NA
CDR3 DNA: TGTGCCACCAGTGACCGGGACGGCTCCTATCAGCCCCAGCATTTT
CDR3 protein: CATSDRDGSYQPQHF

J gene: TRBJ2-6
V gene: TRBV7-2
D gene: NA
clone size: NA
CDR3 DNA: TGTGCCAGCAGCTTACGGTCCTTAGGCGTCCTGACTTTC
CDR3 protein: CASSLRSLGVLTF

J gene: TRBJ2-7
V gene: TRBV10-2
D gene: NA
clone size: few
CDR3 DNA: TGCGCCAGCAGTGCCGGACGGTCCTACGAGCAGTACTTC
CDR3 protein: CASSAGRSYEQYF

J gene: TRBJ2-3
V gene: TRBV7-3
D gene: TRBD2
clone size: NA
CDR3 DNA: TGTGCCAGCAGCTTAAACGCAGCGGGGGTCACAGATACGCAGTATTTT
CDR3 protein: CASSLNAAGVTDTQYF

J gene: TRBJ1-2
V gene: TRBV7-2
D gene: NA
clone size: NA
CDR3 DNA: TGTGCCAGCAGCTTCCAGGGGTTAGATGGCTACACCTTC
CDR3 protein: CASSFQGLDGYTF

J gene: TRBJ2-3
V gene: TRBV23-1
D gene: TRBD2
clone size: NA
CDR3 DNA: TGCGCCAGCAGGCAAGGACTAGCGGGGATTAATGGCACAGATACGCAGTATTTT
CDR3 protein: CASRQGLAGINGTDTQYF

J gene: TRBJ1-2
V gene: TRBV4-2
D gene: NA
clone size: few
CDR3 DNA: TGTGCCAGCAGCCAAGACCGGACCTCCCGAACGGATGGCTACACCTTC
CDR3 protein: CASSQDRTSRTDGYTF

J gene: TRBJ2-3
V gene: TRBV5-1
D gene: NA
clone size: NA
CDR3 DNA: TGCGCCAGCAGCTCTCCCGTTGTCGAAGATACGCAGTATTTT
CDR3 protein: CASSSPVVEDTQYF

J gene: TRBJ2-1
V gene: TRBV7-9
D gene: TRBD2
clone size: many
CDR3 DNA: TGTGCCAGCAGCAAGAGCGGGGAAGGGTGGAATGAGCAGTTCTTC
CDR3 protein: CASSKSGEGWNEQFF

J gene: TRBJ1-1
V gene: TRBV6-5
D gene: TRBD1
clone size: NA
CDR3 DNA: TGTGCCAGCAGTGCATACAGGGGAAAAGATCTGGACTTT
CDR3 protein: CASSAYRGKDLDF